The T cell receptor (beta chain) under discussion was sequenced for a study of T-cell memory formation after mild COVID-19. From the 5' RACE reads, TCRdb called clonotypes with MiXCR, one entry per CDR3 protein. Here the sample spans around 340,000 distinct CDR3 sequences, 10% to 15% being singletons. Germline trimming cut 0 bases from V and 4 bases from J; bases unmatched to any gene: 2. Germline CDR1 is SGHAT and CDR2 is FQNNGV. The CDR3 has 14 amino acids. Concerning this clonotype itself: Its antigen remains unknown.

Whole-study results and caveats: The pre-infection memory compartment contained some responding clones, suggesting cross-reactive memory joined. CM and EM subsets held most contracting CD4+ clones; EMRA held CD8+ ones.

Material for sequencing was PBMCs or a T cell subset sorted from them (not recorded which). J is TRBJ1-2 and V is TRBV11-2; 7 bases fit TRBD1. This TCR came from a man between 18 and 35 years old who had mild COVID-19 (a few samples of this study predate the infection). Cell type and time point are not known. The CDR3 loop is CASSLEAGGYGYTF. CDR3 sequence (DNA): TGTGCCAGCAGCTTAGAGGCAGGGGGCTATGGCTACACCTTC. Supplemented by reference TRBV11-2 and TRBJ1-2, the full variable domain reads EAGVAQSPRYKIIEKRQSVAFWCNPISGHATLYWYQQILGQGPKLLIQFQNNGVVDDSQLPKDRFSAERLKGVDSTLKIQPAKLEDSAVYLCASSLEAGGYGYTFGSGTRLTVV.